This T cell receptor (beta chain) was sequenced during a study of T-cell memory formation after mild COVID-19. Libraries for TCRalpha and TCRbeta carried sample barcodes and unique molecular identifiers via 5'RACE. TCRdb passed the 5' RACE reads through MiXCR, listing each CDR3 protein once. The data contain 150,000 to 200,000 distinct CDR3 sequences, roughly 17% of them singletons. Study-wide results and caveats: Day 15 to 85 contracting clones showed balanced CD4/CD8; day 15 to 37 expanders favored CD4+.

Germline V gives CDR1 MNHEY, CDR2 SVGAGI. With 5 bases clipped from V and 6 bases from J, the junction kept 7 bases outside the gene matches. The CDR3 is 15 residues long. This clonotype was picked up a small number of times. Its antigen is not identified. This clonotype was sampled from an adult woman who had mild COVID-19 (a few samples of this study predate the infection). Cell type and time point are not known. Sequenced material: PBMCs or a T cell subset sorted from them (not recorded which). The chain employs TRBV6-5 and TRBJ2-7, with 13 bases that match TRBD2. CDR3: CASSRGTSGALEQYF. DNA of the CDR3: TGTGCCAGCAGTCGGGGGACTAGCGGGGCCCTCGAGCAGTACTTC.